The present T cell receptor (beta chain) was sequenced within a study of blood T cell repertoires in COVID-19. In the study overall: Samples representing acute and convalescent COVID-19 were sourced from the United States, Italy and Spain. Nucleic acid was either cDNA or gDNA, and it came from T cells, B-cell-depleted T cells, or PBMCs.

Germline lookup yields CDR1 SEHNR and CDR2 FQNEAQ (reference sequence). The CDR3 covers 15 residues. V lost 5 bases and J 2 bases, leaving 15 bases between the germline ends. Methods used by the authors: Amplification with reference gene primers provided the estimates of nucleated cell counts. Profiled with immunoSEQ multiplex PCR; TCRdb holds only in-frame clones, not every one. D and trimming were read from the DNA, whereas the V and J calls and clone size are those reported in that table. The sample has about 240,000 clones; about four fifths are singletons. The source of this sequence is a man in his thirties or forties who had recovered from COVID-19. Sequences were obtained from peripheral blood. The V gene is TRBV7-9, the J gene TRBJ1-2; the D gene is possibly TRBD1 (6 bases). The CDR3 coding sequence is TGTGCCAGCAGCCGAGCCTACAGGGAAAACTATGGCTACACCTTC. Residues: CASSRAYRENYGYTF.